This TCR beta chain was identified in a study of cytomegalovirus exposure and HLA in healthy donors. Germline CDR1 is MNHNS and CDR2 is SASEGT. The CDR3 loop spans 13 amino acids. V dropped 5 bases and J dropped 3; count of bases not matched to a gene: 1. Libraries were prepared by immunoSEQ multiplex PCR; TCRdb keeps only in-frame clonotypes and omits some of them. The sample carries fewer than 200,000 clones, less than 95% recorded once. The TCR originated in a woman aged 18-29 years in good health and CMV-seropositive. The sample was PBMCs. The chain is built from TRBV6-1 and TRBJ2-7; TRBD1 aligns across 10 bases. The CDR3 sequence is CASSRDRGYEQYF. The CDR3 DNA follows: TGTGCCAGCAGTAGGGACAGGGGCTACGAGCAGTACTTC.